These T cell receptor beta chains were read from a single sample in a study of shared clonotypes between healthy human individuals. Generated by immunoSEQ multiplex PCR, the TCRdb table keeps only in-frame clones and is missing some. Of more than 2,000,000 clones listed, 90% to 95% are singletons. Sequenced: naive CD4+ T cells from PBMCs. Receptors originate from a man aged 18 to 35 in good health. Some clones in this sample may be carry-over from other donors' samples. Each CDR3 is given with its conserved first and last residue. Each record gives: J gene, D gene, V gene, clone size, CDR3 protein, CDR3 DNA. A D gene is named only where the DNA matches it firmly. The listing skips clone size in some rows; elsewhere it reads once, few, many or a size class.

J: TRBJ1-1
D: NA
V: TRBV18
size: NA
CDR3: CASSPGTPGGGTEAFF
DNA: TGTGCCAGCTCACCGGGGACGCCCGGGGGGGGCACTGAAGCTTTCTTT

J: TRBJ1-2
D: NA
V: TRBV6-6
size: few
CDR3: CASSYAGDAYGYTF
DNA: TGTGCCAGCAGTTACGCAGGGGACGCCTATGGCTACACCTTC

J: TRBJ2-3
D: NA
V: TRBV5-6
size: NA
CDR3: CASSFVDGFTDTQYF
DNA: TGTGCCAGCAGCTTCGTGGACGGATTCACAGATACGCAGTATTTT

J: TRBJ2-7
D: TRBD1
V: TRBV30
size: once
CDR3: CAWSYGTGFGEQYF
DNA: TGTGCCTGGAGTTACGGGACAGGGTTTGGCGAGCAGTACTTC

J: TRBJ1-1
D: NA
V: TRBV7-9
size: NA
CDR3: CASSLRTDTEAFF
DNA: TGTGCCAGCAGCTTAAGGACAGACACTGAAGCTTTCTTT

J: TRBJ1-4
D: NA
V: TRBV28
size: NA
CDR3: CASSLGEGLPEKLFF
DNA: TGTGCCAGCAGTTTAGGAGAGGGCCTACCTGAAAAACTGTTTTTT

J: TRBJ2-1
D: NA
V: TRBV19
size: NA
CDR3: CASRLGLSRDSYNEQFF
DNA: TGTGCCAGTAGATTGGGATTATCGCGGGACTCCTACAATGAGCAGTTCTTC

J: TRBJ2-5
D: NA
V: TRBV27
size: once
CDR3: CASSLSPRGQETQYF
DNA: TGTGCCAGCAGTTTATCTCCCAGGGGTCAAGAGACCCAGTACTTC

J: TRBJ2-7
D: TRBD1
V: TRBV5-1
size: NA
CDR3: CASAGTGGFEEQYF
DNA: TGCGCCAGCGCCGGGACAGGAGGCTTCGAGGAGCAGTACTTC

J: TRBJ2-5
D: TRBD2
V: TRBV28
size: NA
CDR3: CASSRLAGGRETQYF
DNA: TGTGCCAGCAGTAGACTAGCGGGAGGAAGAGAGACCCAGTACTTC

J: TRBJ1-1
D: NA
V: TRBV27
size: NA
CDR3: CASSFRAGGNTEAFF
DNA: TGTGCCAGCAGTTTCCGGGCCGGTGGAAACACTGAAGCTTTCTTT

J: TRBJ1-2
D: TRBD1
V: TRBV5-1
size: once
CDR3: CASSFGTGRYGYTF
DNA: TGCGCCAGCAGCTTCGGGACAGGCCGCTATGGCTACACCTTC

J: TRBJ1-3
D: NA
V: TRBV19
size: NA
CDR3: CASRAGAGNTIYF
DNA: TGTGCCAGTAGGGCAGGGGCTGGAAACACCATATATTTT

J: TRBJ1-2
D: TRBD1
V: TRBV28
size: NA
CDR3: CAVRDRGPLNYGYTF
DNA: TGTGCCGTCCGGGACAGGGGGCCCCTCAACTATGGCTACACCTTC

J: TRBJ2-5
D: NA
V: TRBV5-1
size: NA
CDR3: CASSFSPQETQYF
DNA: TGCGCCAGCAGCTTCAGCCCGCAAGAGACCCAGTACTTC

J: TRBJ1-5
D: NA
V: TRBV2
size: NA
CDR3: CASSERGGPNQPQHF
DNA: TGTGCCAGCAGTGAAAGGGGGGGCCCCAATCAGCCCCAGCATTTT

J: TRBJ1-1
D: TRBD1
V: TRBV5-4
size: NA
CDR3: CASSLGQGLNTEAFF
DNA: TGTGCCAGCAGCTTGGGACAGGGCCTTAACACTGAAGCTTTCTTT

J: TRBJ2-3
D: NA
V: TRBV19
size: NA
CDR3: CASQSREWSSDTQYF
DNA: TGTGCCAGTCAGTCCCGGGAGTGGTCCAGCGATACGCAGTATTTT

J: TRBJ1-1
D: NA
V: TRBV5-1
size: NA
CDR3: CASSLGRGGLNTEAFF
DNA: TGCGCCAGCAGCTTGGGAAGAGGGGGATTGAACACTGAAGCTTTCTTT

J: TRBJ1-3
D: NA
V: TRBV5-1
size: NA
CDR3: CASSRRRPTSGNTIYF
DNA: TGCGCCAGCAGCCGCCGACGGCCTACCTCTGGAAACACCATATATTTT

J: TRBJ2-7
D: TRBD1
V: TRBV4-1
size: NA
CDR3: CASSQPSGGFYEQYF
DNA: TGCGCCAGCAGCCAACCCTCAGGGGGCTTCTACGAGCAGTACTTC

J: TRBJ2-7
D: NA
V: TRBV18
size: NA
CDR3: CASSPGTGGVYEQYF
DNA: TGTGCCAGCTCCCCAGGAACAGGAGGGGTATACGAGCAGTACTTC

J: TRBJ1-2
D: NA
V: TRBV28
size: NA
CDR3: CASSLGAGDYGYTF
DNA: TGTGCCAGCAGTTTAGGGGCGGGGGACTATGGCTACACCTTC

J: TRBJ2-2
D: TRBD2
V: TRBV25-1
size: NA
CDR3: CASSGTSDTGELFF
DNA: TGTGCCAGCAGTGGGACTAGTGACACCGGGGAGCTGTTTTTT

J: TRBJ2-5
D: TRBD2
V: TRBV28
size: NA
CDR3: CATRLAQETQYF
DNA: TGTGCCACCAGACTAGCCCAAGAGACCCAGTACTTC

J: TRBJ2-5
D: NA
V: TRBV2
size: NA
CDR3: CASSANRGETQYF
DNA: TGTGCCAGCAGCGCTAATAGGGGAGAGACCCAGTACTTC

J: TRBJ2-7
D: NA
V: TRBV7-6
size: NA
CDR3: CASSLEQGRIHEQYF
DNA: TGTGCCAGCAGCTTAGAACAGGGGAGGATACACGAGCAGTACTTC

J: TRBJ2-3
D: NA
V: TRBV28
size: NA
CDR3: CASSLPRGTSTDTQYF
DNA: TGTGCCAGCAGTTTGCCCAGGGGGACTAGCACAGATACGCAGTATTTT

J: TRBJ2-7
D: NA
V: TRBV6-1
size: NA
CDR3: CASSAHYEQYF
DNA: TGTGCCAGCAGTGCTCACTACGAGCAGTACTTC

J: TRBJ1-2
D: NA
V: TRBV6-5
size: NA
CDR3: CASSYSGVVGYTF
DNA: TGTGCCAGCAGTTACTCGGGGGTCGTCGGCTACACCTTC

J: TRBJ2-1
D: TRBD1
V: TRBV7-2
size: NA
CDR3: CASSPQTGGNEQFF
DNA: TGTGCCAGCAGCCCCCAGACAGGGGGCAATGAGCAGTTCTTC

J: TRBJ1-2
D: TRBD1
V: TRBV19
size: once
CDR3: CASEQGAGYGYTF
DNA: TGTGCCAGTGAACAGGGGGCTGGGTATGGCTACACCTTC

J: TRBJ1-5
D: TRBD1
V: TRBV19
size: NA
CDR3: CASRNKPGGHQPQHF
DNA: TGTGCCAGTAGGAATAAACCAGGGGGCCATCAGCCCCAGCATTTT

J: TRBJ2-7
D: TRBD2
V: TRBV7-3
size: NA
CDR3: CASRKAGVAEQYF
DNA: TGTGCCAGCAGGAAAGCGGGAGTTGCCGAGCAGTACTTC

J: TRBJ2-3
D: NA
V: TRBV7-2
size: NA
CDR3: CASSLLGRDTQYF
DNA: TGTGCCAGCAGCTTACTCGGGAGAGATACGCAGTATTTT

J: TRBJ1-1
D: NA
V: TRBV9
size: few
CDR3: CASSTRTYTEAFF
DNA: TGTGCCAGCAGCACGCGTACGTACACTGAAGCTTTCTTT

J: TRBJ1-2
D: NA
V: TRBV19
size: NA
CDR3: CASMAGEYGYTF
DNA: TGTGCCAGTATGGCAGGGGAGTATGGCTACACCTTC

J: TRBJ1-2
D: TRBD1
V: TRBV30
size: NA
CDR3: CAWSGGGVNNYGYTF
DNA: TGTGCCTGGAGTGGAGGGGGCGTTAATAACTATGGCTACACCTTC

J: TRBJ1-1
D: TRBD1
V: TRBV10-3
size: NA
CDR3: CAISFQWTTGRNEAFF
DNA: TGTGCCATCAGCTTTCAATGGACGACAGGGAGGAATGAAGCTTTCTTT

J: TRBJ1-5
D: NA
V: TRBV28
size: NA
CDR3: CASLNGGQGQPQHF
DNA: TGTGCCAGCCTCAACGGGGGGCAGGGTCAGCCCCAGCATTTT

J: TRBJ1-4
D: NA
V: TRBV7-2
size: NA
CDR3: CASSWSSTTNEKLFF
DNA: TGTGCCAGCAGCTGGTCTTCAACAACTAATGAAAAACTGTTTTTT

J: TRBJ1-1
D: NA
V: TRBV9
size: NA
CDR3: CASQQGGHQNTEAFF
DNA: TGTGCTTCGCAACAAGGGGGGCACCAGAACACTGAAGCTTTCTTT

J: TRBJ2-5
D: TRBD2
V: TRBV7-3
size: NA
CDR3: CASSLLAGAGETQYF
DNA: TGTGCCAGCAGCTTGCTAGCGGGAGCAGGAGAGACCCAGTACTTC

J: TRBJ1-5
D: NA
V: TRBV27
size: NA
CDR3: CASSLNRDNQPQHF
DNA: TGTGCCAGCAGTCTAAACAGGGACAATCAGCCCCAGCATTTT

J: TRBJ2-7
D: NA
V: TRBV4-1
size: NA
CDR3: CASSQVGPNEQYF
DNA: TGCGCCAGCAGCCAAGTTGGGCCGAACGAGCAGTACTTC

J: TRBJ2-7
D: TRBD1
V: TRBV5-1
size: NA
CDR3: CASRSRQGLPYEQYF
DNA: TGCGCCAGCAGATCCCGACAGGGGCTGCCCTACGAGCAGTACTTC

J: TRBJ2-7
D: TRBD2
V: TRBV4-1
size: NA
CDR3: CASSAEGRVSEQYF
DNA: TGCGCCAGCAGCGCCGAAGGGAGGGTGTCCGAGCAGTACTTC

J: TRBJ1-4
D: NA
V: TRBV5-1
size: once
CDR3: CASSLTGTEEKLFF
DNA: TGCGCCAGCAGCTTGACAGGGACGGAGGAAAAACTGTTTTTT

J: TRBJ1-2
D: TRBD1
V: TRBV30
size: NA
CDR3: CASVPGQGNYGYTF
DNA: TGTGCCTCGGTACCGGGACAGGGAAACTATGGCTACACCTTC

J: TRBJ1-4
D: NA
V: TRBV28
size: NA
CDR3: CASTRQKNEKLFF
DNA: TGTGCCAGCACAAGGCAGAAGAATGAAAAACTGTTTTTT

J: TRBJ2-3
D: NA
V: TRBV5-1
size: NA
CDR3: CASYRSSSTDTQYF
DNA: TGCGCCAGCTACCGGTCTAGTAGCACAGATACGCAGTATTTT